The 26 T cell receptor beta chains below all came from one sample that was sequenced in a study of blood T cell repertoires in COVID-19. Profiled with immunoSEQ multiplex PCR; TCRdb holds only in-frame clones, not every one. The sample has 250,000 to 350,000 clones, over 85% seen once. The sample comprised PBMCs or T cells enriched from blood (not recorded which). Every receptor here comes from a man aged 55 to 69 who had recovered from COVID-19.

This chain joins TRBV27 and TRBJ2-7, with D perhaps matching TRBD2 (5 bases). The germline V gene has CDR1 MNHEY and CDR2 SMNVEV (reference sequence). The CDR3 spans 13 residues. V lost 6 bases and J 7 bases, leaving 16 bases between the germline ends. CDR3 DNA: TGTGCCAGCAGATTCGCTGAAACTAGGGAGCAGTACTTC. This gives the protein CASRFAETREQYF.

V usage is TRBV7-9 and J usage is TRBJ2-4; D is possibly TRBD1 (5 bases). The CDR3 runs 16 residues. Germline loops: CDR1 SEHNR, CDR2 FQNEAQ (reference sequence). Trimming left V 1 base short and J 0 bases short, with 10 bases between. For the CDR3, the DNA is TGTGCCAGCAGCTTAGGACAGACTCTAGCCAAAAACATTCAGTACTTC. This encodes CASSLGQTLAKNIQYF. The full variable domain, rest sourced from reference TRBV7-9 and TRBJ2-4, is DTGVSQNPRHKITKRGQNVTFRCDPISEHNRLYWYRQTLGQGPEFLTYFQNEAQLEKSRLLSDRFSAERPKGSFSTLEIQRTEQGDSAMYLCASSLGQTLAKNIQYFGAGTRLSVL.

V is TRBV7-8 and J is TRBJ1-1, with 8 bases fitting TRBD1. This CDR3 has 15 residues. Germline assignment: CDR1 SGHVS and CDR2 FQNEAQ. V lost 3 bases, J lost 4 bases, and 7 bases stayed unmatched. The CDR3 region has the DNA TGTGCCAGCAGCTTGCAGGGGGCGGCAGGCACTGAAGCTTTCTTT. This gives the protein CASSLQGAAGTEAFF. The variable domain in full, with the rest retrieved from reference TRBV7-8 and TRBJ1-1, is GAGVSQSPRYKVAKRGQDVALRCDPISGHVSLFWYQQALGQGPEFLTYFQNEAQLDKSGLPSDRFFAERPEGSVSTLKIQRTQQEDSAVYLCASSLQGAAGTEAFFGQGTRLTVV.

CDR3 nucleotide sequence: TGTGCCACCAGTGACCTGACAGGGGATTATGGCTACACCTTC. It codes for CATSDLTGDYGYTF. This sequence joins TRBV24-1 and TRBJ1-2, with 8 bases lining up with TRBD1. This CDR3 has 14 residues. The J segment lost 5 bases and the V segment lost 4 bases, leaving 5 bases of the junction unmatched. Germline V gives CDR1 KGHDR, CDR2 SFDVKD.

Only one count was recorded for this clone. The chain recombines TRBV19 with TRBJ2-1, with a weak D call TRBD1 (6 bases). The V end lost 3 bases, the J end lost 1 base, and 13 bases lay between the germline ends. CDR3 size: 16 residues. Germline-derived CDR1 and CDR2 are LNHDA and SQIVND (reference sequence). This chain's CDR3 is CASSMSWQGSYNEQFF. For the CDR3, the DNA is TGTGCCAGTAGTATGTCGTGGCAGGGGTCCTACAATGAGCAGTTCTTC.

This chain uses TRBV4-3 with TRBJ1-2; the match to TRBD1 covers 10 bases. The V and J ends lost 3 bases and 4 bases, in that order; junction bases with no gene match: 14. Germline V gene sequence: CDR1 LGHNA, CDR2 YSLEER. The CDR3 runs to 18 residues. The CDR3 reads CASSQEFPDRGRSYGYTF. CDR3 DNA: TGCGCCAGCAGCCAGGAGTTTCCAGACAGGGGGCGAAGCTATGGCTACACCTTC.

The genes are TRBV10-3 and TRBJ1-1, with 7 bases matching TRBD1. Looked up from germline, CDR1 is ENHRY and CDR2 is SYGVKD. The V gene end was trimmed by 0 bases and the J gene end by 2 bases; junction bases not matched to a gene: 3. This CDR3 region has 15 residues. The CDR3 DNA is TGTGCCATCAGTGAGTCGCGGGACAGTAACACTGAAGCTTTCTTT. Its protein is CAISESRDSNTEAFF.

This rearrangement joins TRBV6-5 to TRBJ2-3, with D uncertain. Germline lookup yields CDR1 MNHEY and CDR2 SVGAGI. The CDR3 spans 12 residues. The V end lost 10 bases, the J end lost 1 base, and 9 bases lay between the germline ends. CDR3 coding DNA: TGTGCCATACTAAGCGGCACAGATACGCAGTATTTT. This translates into CAILSGTDTQYF.

This rearrangement joins TRBV6-5 to TRBJ1-5, with TRBD1 matching 8 bases. The CDR3 spans 15 residues. Germline CDR1 MNHEY, CDR2 SVGAGI. The J segment lost 3 bases and the V segment lost 9 bases, leaving 10 bases of the junction unmatched. CDR3 sequence: CARCHRRGHNQPQHF. In DNA form, the CDR3 reads TGTGCCAGATGTCACCGCAGGGGGCACAATCAGCCCCAGCATTTT.

In this sample, this clone turned up a few times. This chain connects TRBV6-5 to TRBJ2-1; 9 bases match TRBD1. V lost 7 bases, J lost 6 bases, and 7 bases stayed unmatched. This CDR3 is built from 14 residues. CDR1 and CDR2 (germline): MNHEY, SVGAGI. In nucleotides, the CDR3 is TGTGCCAGCACCCGGGACAGGGAAGTCAATGAGCAGTTCTTC. Translating it yields CASTRDREVNEQFF.

This chain joins TRBV5-4 and TRBJ1-1; maybe TRBD1 (6 bases). This CDR3 is built from 14 residues. The V and J ends lost 4 bases and 8 bases respectively, with 18 bases between them. Germline CDR1 and CDR2: SGHNT and YYREEE (reference sequence). For the CDR3, the DNA is TGTGCCAGCAGCAGTGGGACACCGGGCGTGGAAGCTTTCTTT. Translating gives CASSSGTPGVEAFF. Drawing the rest from reference TRBV5-4 and TRBJ1-1, the complete variable domain is ETGVTQSPTHLIKTRGQQVTLRCSSQSGHNTVSWYQQALGQGPQFIFQYYREEENGRGNFPPRFSGLQFPNYSSELNVNALELDDSALYLCASSSGTPGVEAFFGQGTRLTVV.

The chain is built from TRBV9 and TRBJ2-5, with 8 bases lining up with TRBD1. V shed 3 bases, J shed 6 bases, and the junction held 7 bases outside the gene matches. The CDR3 has 14 amino acids. Germline CDR1 SGDLS, CDR2 YYNGEE. This CDR3 reads CASSAGQGAQTQYF. CDR3 sequence (DNA): TGTGCCAGCAGCGCCGGACAGGGTGCGCAGACCCAGTACTTC.

With regard to this clone: A read error may account for a junction end that differs from germline. J is TRBJ2-1 and V is TRBV7-7, with 7 bases identical to TRBD2. This CDR3 comprises 14 residues. Germline V gene lookup returns CDR1 SSHAT and CDR2 FNYEAQ (reference sequence). The CDR3 DNA is TGTGCTAGCAGCAACCGAGGACTAGACAATGAGCAGTTCTTC. Its protein is CASSNRGLDNEQFF.

The V call is TRBV5-5, the J call TRBJ1-4; perhaps TRBD1 as D (6 bases). Between the trimmed V and J ends, which lost 4 bases and 2 bases, there was a span of 21 bases. The CDR3 contains 18 residues. Per germline, CDR1 SGHKS and CDR2 YYEKEE (reference sequence). The CDR3 is CASSRQTGTHTTNEKLFF. CDR3 sequence (DNA): TGTGCCAGCAGCAGACAAACCGGGACACACACTACTAATGAAAAACTGTTTTTT.

J is TRBJ1-1 and V is TRBV28; D remains ambiguous. Germline V gene sequence: CDR1 MDHEN, CDR2 SYDVKM. V was shortened by 1 base and J by 1 base, with 4 bases between the two germline ends. The CDR3 spans 13 residues. The CDR3 reads CASSLSRNTEAFF. CDR3 nucleotide sequence: TGTGCCAGCAGTTTATCTCGGAACACTGAAGCTTTCTTT.

This chain connects TRBV2 to TRBJ1-5; no firm D call. This CDR3 has 15 residues. In germline, CDR1 is SNHLY, CDR2 FYNNEI. With 4 bases removed from V and 1 base from J, the gap between germline ends came to 11 bases. CDR3 coding DNA: TGTGCCAGCAGTGCTTCTCTCCCCAGCAATCAGCCCCAGCATTTT. This sequence encodes CASSASLPSNQPQHF.

The chain links TRBV10-3 to TRBJ2-1; the match to TRBD2 covers 10 bases. Germline-derived CDR1 and CDR2 are ENHRY and SYGVKD. The CDR3 length is 14 residues. V was clipped by 5 bases and J by 4 bases; unmatched bases: 2. The CDR3 DNA reads TGTGCCATCAGTCCTAGCGGGGGTTACAATGAGCAGTTCTTC. Translating it yields CAISPSGGYNEQFF.

J is TRBJ2-6 and V is TRBV27, with D unresolved. This CDR3 has 14 residues. Per germline, CDR1 MNHEY and CDR2 SMNVEV (reference sequence). Trimming took 5 bases from V and 2 from J, leaving 7 bases between them. The CDR3 DNA follows: TGTGCCAGCAGTACAACACCTGGGGCCAACGTCCTGACTTTC. Translated: CASSTTPGANVLTF.

The chain has TRBV9 and TRBJ2-7, with TRBD1 matching 7 bases. The CDR3 totals 14 residues. The V gene's germline CDR1 is SGDLS and CDR2 YYNGEE. Trimming took 5 bases from V and 1 from J; bases not matched to a gene: 6. The CDR3 bases are TGTGCCAGCAGTCCGGGACAGCGATCCTACGAGCAGTACTTC. Translation gives CASSPGQRSYEQYF. The full variable domain, its missing parts supplied by reference TRBV9 and TRBJ2-7, is DSGVTQTPKHLITATGQRVTLRCSPRSGDLSVYWYQQSLDQGLQFLIQYYNGEERAKGNILERFSAQQFPDLHSELNLSSLELGDSALYFCASSPGQRSYEQYFGPGTRLTVT.

V gene TRBV5-1 combines with J gene TRBJ1-4; D might be TRBD1 (5 bases). The CDR3 has 14 residues. V was trimmed by 3 bases and J by 3 bases, leaving 9 bases between them. Germline values: CDR1 SGHRS, CDR2 YFSETQ. The CDR3 is CASSSDRPNEKLFF. The CDR3 DNA sequence: TGCGCCAGCAGCTCCGACAGACCTAATGAAAAACTGTTTTTT.

The chain employs TRBV16 and TRBJ1-4; D is possibly TRBD1 (5 bases). The CDR3 length is 14 residues. V gave up 4 bases and J gave up 12 bases, with 18 bases separating them. Germline V gene data show CDR1 as KGHSY and CDR2 as FQNENV. The CDR3 DNA reads as TGTGCCAGCAGCCGGGGGGATGACACCGTCGAACTGTTTTTT. It translates to CASSRGDDTVELFF. Full variable domain (outside the CDR3, taken from reference TRBV16 and TRBJ1-4): GEEVAQTPKHLVRGEGQKAKLYCAPIKGHSYVFWYQQVLKNEFKFLISFQNENVFDETGMPKERFSAKCLPNSPCSLEIQATKLEDSAVYFCASSRGDDTVELFFGSGTQLSVL.

This clone occurred once. V and J are TRBV18 and TRBJ1-1; 7 bases align to TRBD1. Unmatched junction bases numbered 9, after V lost 5 bases and J lost 0 bases. CDR3 length: 16 residues. Germline V gene data show CDR1 as KGHSH and CDR2 as LQKENI. The CDR3 bases are TGTGCCAGCTCAGCCGACAGGGCCTTCATGAACACTGAAGCTTTCTTT. It specifies CASSADRAFMNTEAFF.

V and J are TRBV4-3 and TRBJ1-6; D possibly corresponds to TRBD1 (5 bases). From germline, CDR1 is LGHNA and CDR2 YSLEER. Trimming shortened V by 0 bases and J by 7 bases, and 7 bases separated the two germline ends. The CDR3 totals 14 residues. The CDR3 region has the DNA TGCGCCAGCAGCCAAGAGCAGGGAAATTCACCCCTCCACTTT. The encoded protein is CASSQEQGNSPLHF.

This clone occurred once. This chain joins TRBV3-1 (or the pseudogene TRBV3-2) and TRBJ1-3; the match to TRBD1 covers 8 bases. CDR1 is LGHDT, CDR2 YNNKEL, per germline (reference sequence). The V segment lost 5 bases and the J segment 0 bases; nucleotides outside the gene matches: 3. The CDR3 is 15 amino acids. The CDR3 sequence: CASSETGGSGNTIYF. As DNA, the CDR3 is TGTGCCAGCAGCGAAACAGGGGGCTCTGGAAACACCATATATTTT.

The chain carries TRBV7-9 and TRBJ1-2, with 10 bases matching TRBD1. Germline V gene lookup returns CDR1 SEHNR and CDR2 FQNEAQ (reference sequence). The CDR3 extends over 17 amino acids. The V segment lost 5 bases and the J segment 2 bases; nucleotides outside the gene matches: 11. CDR3 sequence (DNA): TGTGCCAGCAGCACCGAGACAGGGGGCTATTTGAACTATGGCTACACCTTC. This gives the protein CASSTETGGYLNYGYTF.

V is TRBV6-2 or TRBV6-3 and J is TRBJ1-5; TRBD1 matches 9 bases. V dropped 2 bases and J dropped 7; count of bases not matched to a gene: 6. Looked up from germline, CDR1 is MNHEY and CDR2 is SVGEGT. This CDR3 has 15 residues. The CDR3 DNA sequence: TGTGCCAGCAGTTACCGAGGACAGGGGAGGCAGCCCCAGCATTTT. Translation: CASSYRGQGRQPQHF.